Listed below are T cell receptor beta chains from one sample, sequenced in a study of OX40 agonist ivuxolimab in advanced cancers. The assay was immunoSEQ multiplex PCR, and TCRdb's table has in-frame clones only and misses some. Of about 93,000 clones listed, about 90% are singletons. The sample here was CD4+ or CD8+ T cells sorted from blood, taken in a trial of the OX40 agonist ivuxolimab. These receptor sequences come from an adult with an advanced solid tumor such as melanoma, head and neck, liver or kidney cancer. Both conserved end residues are part of each CDR3.

CDR3 protein	J gene	V gene
CASSIKAGGQLRGTQYF	TRBJ2-5	TRBV19
CASSYSLYQPQHF	TRBJ1-5	TRBV6-5
CASSPFETTGETQYF	TRBJ2-5	TRBV18
CATSSYRDSPLHF	TRBJ1-6	TRBV15
CASSGKQGTYEQYF	TRBJ2-7	TRBV5-1
CASSREGMGSYNEQFF	TRBJ2-1	TRBV6-6
CAWSRVTGSYNEQFF	TRBJ2-1	TRBV30
CASSLSSVGAWGYTF	TRBJ1-2	TRBV27
CASGGRRDYGYTF	TRBJ1-2	TRBV6-1
CASSLLLAGVHNEQFF	TRBJ2-1	TRBV5-6
CASSSRLAVYQETQYF	TRBJ2-5	TRBV5-1
CAEYDSRRSGANVLTF	TRBJ2-6	TRBV30
CASSLPLIGTGENEQYF	TRBJ2-7	TRBV7-9
CASTNLGVSPLHF	TRBJ1-6	TRBV6-1
CASSLRDYSYEQYF	TRBJ2-7	TRBV11-2
CASINSRDGEQFF	TRBJ2-1	TRBV6-5
CAWNSVANTGELFF	TRBJ2-2	TRBV30
CASCTGRDTEAFF	TRBJ1-1	TRBV18
CAWSETYEQYF	TRBJ2-7	TRBV30
CASSEEWKNYGYTF	TRBJ1-2	TRBV6-1
CASSPGTGAYYGYTF	TRBJ1-2	TRBV19
CASSHGFGAGGEQYF	TRBJ2-7	TRBV7-2
CASRPGTGSSPLHF	TRBJ1-6	TRBV6-5
CSALLNTDTQYF	TRBJ2-3	TRBV29-1
CASSKTGEETQYF	TRBJ2-5	TRBV5-1
CSVEETDSLYGYTF	TRBJ1-2	TRBV29-1
CASSLEQGHGYTF	TRBJ1-2	TRBV6-4
CASSLTGPSYEQYF	TRBJ2-7	TRBV6-6
CASSRHNTEAFF	TRBJ1-1	TRBV11-3
CASKEQGVTNTEAFF	TRBJ1-1	TRBV6-5
CASSPGQGGSYEQYF	TRBJ2-7	TRBV18
CASSIVFNTEAFF	TRBJ1-1	TRBV19
CASSIGGTNTEAFF	TRBJ1-1	TRBV19
CASSLDGQGDSPLHF	TRBJ1-6	TRBV5-1
CASSQDISGRARSTDTQYF	TRBJ2-3	TRBV4-1
CASSVEGGNQPQHF	TRBJ1-5	TRBV6-4